Listed here are 30 T cell receptor beta chains from one sample, sequenced in a study of identical twins. TCRdb re-called the 5' RACE reads through MiXCR, storing one row per CDR3 protein. The table lists 450,000 or so distinct CDR3 sequences, roughly 13% of them singletons. The sample was also linked to a second study, of yellow fever vaccine responses in identical twins.

The material sequenced was CD4+ T cells sorted from blood. The source of these receptors is a woman aged 18-29 years in good health.

This chain connects TRBV25-1 to TRBJ2-7; D gene uncertain. The V end was cut by 2 bases, the J end by 4 bases, with 3 bases between. CDR1 is MGHDK and CDR2 is SYGVNS in the germline V gene. This CDR3 is built from 11 residues. CDR3: CASSEIYEQYF. CDR3 nucleotides: TGTGCCAGCAGTGAAATTTACGAGCAGTACTTC.

The sample holds a few counts of this clonotype. This chain uses TRBV7-9 with TRBJ2-7; D not certain. Germline V gene lookup returns CDR1 SEHNR and CDR2 FQNEAQ (reference sequence). The CDR3 spans 11 residues. Trimming pared 1 base from V and 7 bases from J, leaving 5 bases between. The CDR3 spells CASSLVVEQYF. CDR3 nucleotides: TGTGCCAGCAGCTTAGTTGTGGAGCAGTACTTC.

V usage is TRBV12-3 or TRBV12-4 and J usage is TRBJ2-1; 12 bases map to TRBD2. The CDR3 consists of 15 residues. After removal of 4 bases from V and 9 bases from J, the junction contained 7 bases not matched to a gene. The CDR3 loop reads CASSSLAGGPGEQFF. The CDR3 nucleotides read TGTGCCAGCAGTTCACTAGCGGGAGGCCCTGGTGAGCAGTTCTTC.

This clonotype came up a few times. J is TRBJ1-5 and V is TRBV20-1; TRBD1 might be the D (6 bases). Germline values: CDR1 DFQATT, CDR2 SNEGSKA (reference sequence). The CDR3 is made up of 12 amino acids. V shed 5 bases and J shed 9 bases, with 14 bases lying between them. The CDR3 DNA follows: TGCAGTGCTTTCGACAGGATCAGGCCCCAGCATTTT. It translates to CSAFDRIRPQHF.

Comment on this clonotype: A much larger clone is a single base away; this may be a read error. The CDR3 does not end in the conserved phenylalanine or tryptophan, so this is likely a read error. The rearrangement uses TRBV27 and TRBJ1-1; D is ambiguous. Trimming took off 2 bases at V and 3 bases at J, with 10 bases between the two ends. The CDR3 contains 14 residues. Looked up from germline, CDR1 is MNHEY and CDR2 is SMNVEV (reference sequence). This chain's CDR3 is CASSLTRLYTEAFY. DNA for the CDR3: TGTGCCAGCAGTTTAACGCGACTTTACACTGAAGCTTTCTAT.

This clonotype was picked up a small number of times. V usage is TRBV3-1 and J usage is TRBJ2-1; no reliable D call. Per the germline V gene, CDR1 is LGHDT and CDR2 is YNNKEL (reference sequence). Trimming stripped 1 base from V and 0 bases from J, with 10 bases between. This CDR3 spans 16 amino acids. Here the CDR3 reads CASSQVSGRSYNEQFF. CDR3 bases: TGTGCCAGCAGCCAAGTATCAGGACGCTCCTACAATGAGCAGTTCTTC.

The chain combines TRBV4-3 with TRBJ1-2; 8 nucleotides match TRBD1. This CDR3 comprises 12 residues. The V gene's germline CDR1 is LGHNA and CDR2 YSLEER. The ends lost 6 bases at V and 7 bases at J; junction bases unmatched: 4. The CDR3 protein is CASSRTGSGYTF. DNA of the CDR3: TGCGCCAGCAGTCGGACAGGGAGTGGCTACACCTTC.

This chain uses TRBV3-1 with TRBJ2-2, with TRBD2 matching 7 bases. Germline trimming cut 2 bases from V and 1 base from J; bases unmatched to any gene: 4. This CDR3 is built from 16 residues. Per the germline V gene, CDR1 is LGHDT and CDR2 is YNNKEL (reference sequence). The CDR3 DNA reads as TGTGCCAGCAGCCAAAGGAGCGGGATGAACACCGGGGAGCTGTTTTTT. This gives the protein CASSQRSGMNTGELFF.

The genes are TRBV7-9 and TRBJ2-2; no clear D. The germline V gene has CDR1 SEHNR and CDR2 FQNEAQ (reference sequence). The CDR3 has 13 amino acids. V lost 6 bases and J 6 bases, leaving 11 bases between the germline ends. The chain's CDR3 is CASRITSPGELFF. As DNA, the CDR3 is TGTGCCAGCAGAATAACTTCTCCCGGGGAGCTGTTTTTT.

The V call is TRBV27, the J call TRBJ2-1; D remains ambiguous. From germline, CDR1 is MNHEY and CDR2 SMNVEV (reference sequence). CDR3 length: 13 amino acids. The V and J ends lost 5 bases and 6 bases respectively, with 11 bases between them. The CDR3 DNA reads as TGTGCCAGCAGTACACGACCTGGCAATGAGCAGTTCTTC. Translating gives CASSTRPGNEQFF.

This chain links TRBV20-1 with TRBJ2-6; D is ambiguous. The CDR3 has 15 amino acids. Germline loops: CDR1 DFQATT, CDR2 SNEGSKA (reference sequence). The V end lost 1 base, the J end lost 2 bases, and 9 bases lay between the germline ends. DNA for the CDR3: TGCAGTGCTAGAGTGTCTGGGGCTGGGGCCAACGTCCTGACTTTC. It is translated as CSARVSGAGANVLTF.

This chain joins TRBV4-2 and TRBJ1-1; D remains ambiguous. The ends were cut back, 0 bases at V and 5 bases at J, with 7 bases in the middle. CDR1 and CDR2 from the germline V gene are LGHNA and YNFKEQ. CDR3 length equals 13 residues. The CDR3 region has the DNA TGTGCCAGCAGCCAAGACGGAGAGACTGAAGCTTTCTTT. Its translation: CASSQDGETEAFF.

J is TRBJ1-1 and V is TRBV7-9; D unclear. Trimming stripped 4 bases from V and 0 bases from J, with 9 bases between. This CDR3 region has 14 residues. The germline V gene encodes CDR1 SEHNR and CDR2 FQNEAQ (reference sequence). The CDR3: CASSSMLMNTEAFF. DNA of the CDR3: TGTGCCAGCAGCTCCATGCTTATGAACACTGAAGCTTTCTTT.

In this sample, this clonotype turned up a few times. This sequence joins TRBV24-1 and TRBJ1-2; 7 positions agree with TRBD1. Looked up from germline, CDR1 is KGHDR and CDR2 is SFDVKD. Trimming cost V 4 bases and J 2 bases; bases outside gene matches: 6. This CDR3 has 15 amino acids. CDR3 amino acids: CATSDSLDRNYGYTF. The CDR3 nucleotides are TGTGCCACCAGTGACTCCCTGGACAGGAACTATGGCTACACCTTC.

The rearrangement links TRBV27 to TRBJ2-7, with TRBD1 matching over 10 bases. This CDR3 spans 15 amino acids. Unmatched junction bases numbered 5, after V lost 6 bases and J lost 0 bases. The V gene's germline CDR1 is MNHEY and CDR2 SMNVEV (reference sequence). CDR3 coding DNA: TGTGCCAGCAGGGGGGACAGGGGTCGCTCCTACGAGCAGTACTTC. Protein: CASRGDRGRSYEQYF.

This clonotype has a handful of counts. The chain employs TRBV15 and TRBJ2-7; 8 nucleotides line up with TRBD2. CDR1 is LNHNV, CDR2 YYDKDF, per germline (reference sequence). V lost 0 bases, J lost 3 bases, and 1 base stayed unmatched. CDR3 length: 14 amino acids. CDR3 in amino acids: CATSRELADYEQYF. CDR3 coding DNA: TGTGCCACCAGCAGAGAACTAGCGGACTACGAGCAGTACTTC.

The chain is built from TRBV4-3 and TRBJ2-5; D possibly corresponds to TRBD1 (6 bases). The CDR3 has 17 amino acids. Germline V gene data show CDR1 as LGHNA and CDR2 as YSLEER. V was trimmed by 2 bases and J by 2 bases, leaving 18 bases between them. This CDR3 reads CASSQIGTPLSQETQYF. CDR3 nucleotides: TGCGCCAGCAGCCAAATCGGGACACCTTTATCTCAAGAGACCCAGTACTTC.

The chain combines TRBV20-1 with TRBJ2-7; D unresolved. In germline, CDR1 is DFQATT, CDR2 SNEGSKA (reference sequence). The CDR3 spans 15 residues. The V end lost 0 bases, the J end lost 4 bases, and 16 bases lay between the germline ends. The CDR3 loop is CSARDQRIRLYEQYF. CDR3 nucleotides: TGCAGTGCTAGAGATCAGAGGATCCGACTGTACGAGCAGTACTTC.

J is TRBJ1-6 and V is TRBV9; D is ambiguous. Germline V gene data show CDR1 as SGDLS and CDR2 as YYNGEE. Trimming cost V 0 bases and J 4 bases, with 11 bases left between them. The CDR3 loop spans 16 amino acids. DNA of the CDR3: TGTGCCAGCAGCGTAGAAGGGCTCGGTTATAATTCACCCCTCCACTTT. Encoded protein: CASSVEGLGYNSPLHF.

This clonotype has a count of ten or more. The chain links TRBV6-1 to TRBJ1-1; TRBD1 might be the D (5 bases). The CDR3 extends over 13 amino acids. Looked up from germline, CDR1 is MNHNS and CDR2 is SASEGT. V lost 5 bases, J lost 0 bases, and 7 bases lay in between. CDR3 DNA: TGTGCCAGCAGTAGGGACGTGAACACTGAAGCTTTCTTT. This gives the protein CASSRDVNTEAFF.

V usage is TRBV5-1 and J usage is TRBJ1-4; the D gene is possibly TRBD1 (6 bases). From germline, CDR1 is SGHRS and CDR2 YFSETQ. Between the trimmed V and J ends, which lost 3 bases and 4 bases, there was a span of 19 bases. This CDR3 region has 17 residues. For the CDR3, the DNA is TGCGCCAGCAGCTCACGATCTACGGACAGATTTAATGAAAAACTGTTTTTT. This sequence encodes CASSSRSTDRFNEKLFF.

This clonotype was observed a few times. The V and J genes are TRBV5-1 and TRBJ2-4, with 9 bases matching TRBD1. Germline CDR1 is SGHRS and CDR2 is YFSETQ. CDR3 length: 15 amino acids. The trim removed 4 bases at V and 8 bases at J, leaving 10 bases unmatched. CDR3 loop: CASSPTGTGIDIQYF. CDR3 nucleotide sequence: TGCGCCAGCAGCCCAACCGGGACAGGGATCGACATTCAGTACTTC.

The table lists this clonotype with a few counts. The chain recombines TRBV2 with TRBJ2-1; possible D gene TRBD1, 6 bases. The germline gives CDR1 SNHLY, CDR2 FYNNEI. The CDR3 extends over 15 amino acids. V dropped 2 bases and J dropped 1 base, with 9 bases sitting between them. The CDR3 DNA sequence: TGTGCCAGCAGTGAAAGGGGGACATCCTACAATGAGCAGTTCTTC. Translating gives CASSERGTSYNEQFF. Full variable domain (outside the CDR3, taken from reference TRBV2 and TRBJ2-1): EPEVTQTPSHQVTQMGQEVILRCVPISNHLYFYWYRQILGQKVEFLVSFYNNEISEKSEIFDDQFSVERPDGSNFTLKIRSTKLEDSAMYFCASSERGTSYNEQFFGPGTRLTVL.

V and J are TRBV10-2 and TRBJ2-5, with D perhaps TRBD1 or TRBD2 (6 bases each). Germline V gene sequence: CDR1 WSHSY, CDR2 SAAADI. V lost 7 bases and J 0 bases, leaving 9 bases between the germline ends. The CDR3 consists of 13 residues. CDR3 in DNA: TGCGCCAGCACCGGGGGCCACCAAGAGACCCAGTACTTC. Amino acid sequence: CASTGGHQETQYF.

This clonotype showed up just a few times. The chain has TRBV7-9 and TRBJ1-1; D not resolved. Germline lookup yields CDR1 SEHNR and CDR2 FQNEAQ (reference sequence). V dropped 1 base and J dropped 5 bases, with 8 bases sitting between them. The CDR3 sequence is 13 residues long. CDR3 protein: CASSLVMDTEAFF. The CDR3, as DNA: TGTGCCAGCAGCTTAGTTATGGATACTGAAGCTTTCTTT.

There are many counts of this clonotype. The gene calls are TRBV4-2 and TRBJ2-5; 10 nucleotides match TRBD1. Germline CDR1 and CDR2: LGHNA and YNFKEQ. V trimming: 1 base; J trimming: 3 bases; junction bases outside the gene matches: 5. The length of the CDR3 is 16 residues. Here the CDR3 reads CASSQGGTGVEETQYF. The CDR3 region has the DNA TGTGCCAGCAGCCAAGGAGGGACAGGGGTCGAAGAGACCCAGTACTTC.

This clonotype has just a few counts. The V call is TRBV28, the J call TRBJ2-2; 11 bases line up with TRBD1. There are 14 residues in the CDR3. The trim removed 6 bases at V and 3 bases at J, leaving 0 bases unmatched. Germline CDR1 reads MDHEN; CDR2 reads SYDVKM. The CDR3 DNA sequence: TGTGCCAGCAGGGGACAGGGGGACACCGGGGAGCTGTTTTTT. This encodes CASRGQGDTGELFF.

This clonotype was seen a handful of times. The chain combines TRBV6-5 with TRBJ1-5; D is possibly TRBD1 (5 bases). Trimming took 8 bases from V and 4 from J, leaving 15 bases between them. Per the germline V gene, CDR1 is MNHEY and CDR2 is SVGAGI. The length of the CDR3 is 14 residues. DNA of the CDR3: TGTGCCAGCCGACTCGACAGTCGGAATCAGCCCCAGCATTTT. Its translation is CASRLDSRNQPQHF.

This chain's CDR3 is CATSREGWKGETEAFF. The CDR3 DNA is TGTGCCACCAGCAGAGAGGGTTGGAAAGGGGAGACTGAAGCTTTCTTT. The chain employs TRBV15 and TRBJ1-1; a weak D match, TRBD1 (5 bases). The CDR3 contains 16 residues. CDR1 LNHNV and CDR2 YYDKDF come from the germline V gene (reference sequence). The ends were cut back, 0 bases at V and 5 bases at J, with 16 bases in the middle. The full variable domain, in which reference TRBV15 and TRBJ1-1 provide the parts outside the CDR3, is DAMVIQNPRYQVTQFGKPVTLSCSQTLNHNVMYWYQQKSSQAPKLLFHYYDKDFNNEADTPDNFQSRRPNTSFCFLDIRSPGLGDTAMYLCATSREGWKGETEAFFGQGTRLTVV.

This chain connects TRBV5-1 to TRBJ2-2; 9 bases are shared with TRBD1. V lost 4 bases, J lost 1 base, and 5 bases stayed unmatched. The CDR3 is 16 amino acids. In germline, CDR1 is SGHRS, CDR2 YFSETQ. CDR3 region: CASSVGTGKNTGELFF. CDR3 nucleotide sequence: TGCGCCAGCAGCGTGGGGACAGGGAAGAACACCGGGGAGCTGTTTTTT.